One and the same sample provided the 8 T cell receptor beta chains below, sequenced in a study of early T cells in non-severe SARS-CoV-2 infection. MiXCR was run by TCRdb on the 5' RACE reads, yielding one entry per CDR3 protein. The sample lists fewer than 25,000 distinct CDR3 sequences; about 3.8% were seen once. The source material was whole blood. The receptors here all came from an adult who was a healthcare worker with PCR-confirmed SARS-CoV-2 infection or an uninfected control (not recorded which).

In this sample, this clonotype turned up a few times. The chain uses TRBV5-4 and TRBJ1-4; 8 nucleotides align to TRBD1. There are 14 residues in the CDR3. Germline CDR1 is SGHNT and CDR2 is YYREEE (reference sequence). V lost 4 bases to trimming and J lost 8 bases; unmatched junction nucleotides: 7. DNA for the CDR3: TGTGCCAGCAGCCCAGGGGGCGCGGGGGAAAAACTGTTTTTT. Translating gives CASSPGGAGEKLFF.

In its sample, this clonotype was seen many times. The rearrangement links TRBV11-2 to TRBJ2-2; D is unclear. With 1 base removed from V and 1 base from J, the gap between germline ends came to 4 bases. The CDR3 runs to 14 residues. Germline values: CDR1 SGHAT, CDR2 FQNNGV. CDR3 bases: TGTGCCAGCAGCTTAGGGGAGAACACCGGGGAGCTGTTTTTT. Translating gives CASSLGENTGELFF.

This clonotype was counted at least ten times. J is TRBJ2-2 and V is TRBV11-3; 7 positions match TRBD2. CDR1 SGHNT and CDR2 YENEEA come from the germline V gene. The CDR3 spans 17 residues. The J segment lost 1 base and the V segment lost 1 base, leaving 6 bases of the junction unmatched. Written as DNA, the CDR3 is TGTGCCAGCAGCTTAGTTGTAGGGACTATGAACACCGGGGAGCTGTTTTTT. Translation: CASSLVVGTMNTGELFF.

This clonotype was seen repeatedly, ten times or more. The chain carries TRBV11-1 and TRBJ1-5, with D possibly TRBD1 on 6 matching bases. The CDR3 sequence is 18 residues long. The V gene lost 4 bases and the J gene lost 1 base, with 20 bases spanning the gap. From germline, CDR1 is SGHAT and CDR2 FQDESV (reference sequence). The CDR3 protein is CASSSGTPNRVSNQPQHF. The CDR3 region has the DNA TGTGCCAGCAGCTCCGGGACCCCGAACAGGGTGAGCAATCAGCCCCAGCATTTT.

In this sample, this clonotype turned up many times. The germline gene is not matched at one end of the junction; a read error may be the cause. This sequence joins TRBV27 and TRBJ1-1; no clear D gene. The germline CDR1 and CDR2 sequences are MNHEY and SMNVEV (reference sequence). The CDR3 has 10 amino acids. The CDR3 region is CGSGHTEAFF. For the CDR3, the DNA is TGTGGCAGCGGGCACACTGAAGCTTTCTTT.

This clonotype was observed at least ten times. This chain joins TRBV20-1 and TRBJ2-5; TRBD2 aligns across 12 bases. From germline, CDR1 is DFQATT and CDR2 SNEGSKA (reference sequence). The length of the CDR3 is 15 residues. With 3 bases clipped from V and 5 bases from J, the junction kept 7 bases outside the gene matches. The CDR3 spells CSARETSGGWETQYF. CDR3 in DNA: TGCAGTGCTAGGGAGACTAGCGGGGGTTGGGAGACCCAGTACTTC.

This clonotype occurred many times. V and J are TRBV20-1 and TRBJ1-5; 8 nucleotides line up with TRBD1. V dropped 6 bases and J dropped 7; count of bases not matched to a gene: 5. CDR3 length equals 12 residues. Germline V gene lookup returns CDR1 DFQATT and CDR2 SNEGSKA (reference sequence). DNA for the CDR3: TGCAGTGCCAACAGGGGGAACCAGCCCCAGCATTTT. Protein product: CSANRGNQPQHF.

This clonotype was observed many times. The rearrangement links TRBV11-2 to TRBJ2-6; no clear D. CDR1 is SGHAT, CDR2 FQNNGV, per germline. The CDR3 is 14 amino acids. Trimming stripped 2 bases from V and 0 bases from J, with 2 bases between. CDR3 nucleotide sequence: TGTGCCAGCAGCTTAACCTCTGGGGCCAACGTCCTGACTTTC. This codes for CASSLTSGANVLTF.